This T cell receptor beta chain was sequenced for a study of T cells in Graves' hyperthyroidism and ophthalmopathy. About the research overall: Peripheral blood sampling occurred at initial diagnosis, before any treatment.

The germline V and J ends were trimmed by 2 bases and 2 bases, with 12 bases remaining between them. The CDR3 has 15 residues. Findings and limits, study-wide: Most expanded thyroid clonotypes above 0.001 recurred in blood.

As regards this clonotype: Its matching antigen is unknown.

Diagnostic decisions used clinical symptoms, serum thyroxine and TRAb, thyroid ultrasound and orbital computed tomography. The TCR beta CDR3 regions underwent amplification using RNA transcripts as the source. The HTBI primer set was used in a first-round RT-PCR of the TCR CDR3. TCRdb re-derived calls from the multiplex PCR reads in MiXCR, one entry per CDR3 protein. The sample consists of about 320,000 distinct CDR3 sequences, approximately 16% of them appearing once. This receptor was obtained from a man younger than 40 with Graves' hyperthyroidism. Sequences were obtained from blood. The chain joins TRBV12-3 or TRBV12-4 to TRBJ2-5; D is perhaps TRBD1 or TRBD2 (5 bases each). CDR3 residues: CASSLRDAEQETQYF. DNA of the CDR3: TGTGCCAGCAGTTTAAGGGACGCCGAACAAGAGACCCAGTACTTC.